The clone carrying this T cell receptor beta chain has a count of ten or more. Its target is unknown. This entry belongs to a study of T cells in Graves' hyperthyroidism and ophthalmopathy. Study overall: Any treatment followed the collection of peripheral blood at initial diagnosis.

The V end was cut by 6 bases, the J end by 3 bases, with 14 bases between. Germline V gene lookup returns CDR1 MNHEY and CDR2 SVGAGI. The CDR3 has 14 amino acids. Amplified TCR beta CDR3 regions came from RNA transcripts. The HTBI primer set drove a first-round RT-PCR of the TCR CDR3. TCRdb independently ran MiXCR on the multiplex PCR reads; one entry per CDR3 protein. The sample has some 360,000 distinct CDR3 sequences; 15% to 20% are singletons. General study points: Appearing also in blood were most of the thyroid clonotypes expanded above 0.001.

The rearrangement uses TRBV6-5 and TRBJ1-1, with D perhaps TRBD1 (5 bases). The sequence came from a woman aged 40 to 55 with Graves' ophthalmopathy. Sequenced input: blood. The CDR3 bases are TGTGCCAGCAGCTACAGCGGGGGGGACACTGAAGCTTTCTTT. It yields the protein CASSYSGGDTEAFF.